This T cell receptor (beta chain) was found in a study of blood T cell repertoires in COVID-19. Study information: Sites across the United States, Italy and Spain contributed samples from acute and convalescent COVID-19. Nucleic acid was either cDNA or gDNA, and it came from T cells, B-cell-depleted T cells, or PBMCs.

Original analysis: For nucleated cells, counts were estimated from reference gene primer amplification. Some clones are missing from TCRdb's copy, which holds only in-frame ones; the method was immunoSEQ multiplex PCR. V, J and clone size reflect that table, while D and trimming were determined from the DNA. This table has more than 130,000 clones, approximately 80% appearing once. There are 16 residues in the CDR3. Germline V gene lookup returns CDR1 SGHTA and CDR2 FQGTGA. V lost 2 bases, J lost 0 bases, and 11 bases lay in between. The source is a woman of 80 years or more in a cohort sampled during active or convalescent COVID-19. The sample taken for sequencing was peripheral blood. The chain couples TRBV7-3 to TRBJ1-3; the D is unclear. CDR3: CASSLGQMFSGNTIYF. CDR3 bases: TGTGCCAGCAGCTTAGGGCAGATGTTCTCTGGAAACACCATATATTTT.